Below are 6 T cell receptor beta chains sequenced from a single sample in a study of T cells expressing NK-cell markers. TCRdb reprocessed the 5' RACE reads, keeping one entry per CDR3 protein, no DNA. The repertoire table contains about 380,000 distinct CDR3 sequences. The sample comprised blood T cells: a sorted CD56 or NKG2C T cell subset, CD4+ or CD8+ T cells, or bulk PBMC T cells (not recorded which). These receptors all come from a man aged 18-69 years in good health.

This chain uses TRBV4-2 with TRBJ2-5. Germline V CDR1 and CDR2: LGHNA, YNFKEQ. The CDR3 consists of 17 residues. The CDR3 here is CASSQAVIAAAGETQYF.

The V call is TRBV5-1, the J call TRBJ2-3; TCRdb gives TRBD1 as the D gene, but with no DNA this cannot be confirmed. CDR1 and CDR2 from the germline V gene are SGHRS and YFSETQ. The length of the CDR3 is 14 residues. This CDR3 reads CASEEGTPGGTQYF.

The chain recombines TRBV28 with TRBJ2-7. Germline V gives CDR1 MDHEN, CDR2 SYDVKM. The CDR3 extends over 13 amino acids. CDR3 residues: CASSLKPTYEQYF. The variable domain in full, completed from reference TRBV28 and TRBJ2-7, reads DVKVTQSSRYLVKRTGEKVFLECVQDMDHENMFWYRQDPGLGLRLIYFSYDVKMKEKGDIPEGYSVSREKKERFSLILESASTNQTSMYLCASSLKPTYEQYFGPGTRLTVT.

The V gene is TRBV29-1, the J gene TRBJ2-1; TCRdb lists TRBD2, though no DNA is available to test this call. The CDR3 runs 15 residues. CDR1 is SQVTM, CDR2 ANQGSEA, per germline. This CDR3 is CSVGYGLAGYNEQFF.

The rearrangement uses TRBV5-5 and TRBJ1-2; absent DNA, TCRdb's TRBD1 call cannot be checked. The CDR3 spans 14 residues. CDR1 is SGHKS and CDR2 is YYEKEE in the germline V gene (reference sequence). The CDR3 region is CASSYDRGEYGYTF.

The rearrangement links TRBV20-1 to TRBJ1-6. Germline CDR1 is DFQATT and CDR2 is SNEGSKA (reference sequence). The CDR3 consists of 14 residues. The CDR3 protein is CSATDSIPNSPLHF.